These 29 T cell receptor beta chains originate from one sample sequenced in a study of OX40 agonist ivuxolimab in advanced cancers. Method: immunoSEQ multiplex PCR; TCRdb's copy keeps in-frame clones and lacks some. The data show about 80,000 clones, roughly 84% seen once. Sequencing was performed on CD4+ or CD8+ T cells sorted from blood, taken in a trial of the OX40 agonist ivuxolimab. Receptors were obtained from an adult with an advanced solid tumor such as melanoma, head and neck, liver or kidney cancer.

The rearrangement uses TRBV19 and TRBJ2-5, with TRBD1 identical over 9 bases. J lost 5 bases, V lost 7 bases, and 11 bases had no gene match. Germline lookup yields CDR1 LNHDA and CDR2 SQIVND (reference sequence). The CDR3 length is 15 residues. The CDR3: CASNLGQGKSETQYF. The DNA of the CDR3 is TGTGCCAGTAATTTGGGACAGGGTAAATCGGAGACCCAGTACTTC. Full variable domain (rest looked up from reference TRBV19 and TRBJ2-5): DGGITQSPKYLFRKEGQNVTLSCEQNLNHDAMYWYRQDPGQGLRLIYYSQIVNDFQKGDIAEGYSVSREKKESFPLTVTSAQKNPTAFYLCASNLGQGKSETQYFGPGTRLLVL.

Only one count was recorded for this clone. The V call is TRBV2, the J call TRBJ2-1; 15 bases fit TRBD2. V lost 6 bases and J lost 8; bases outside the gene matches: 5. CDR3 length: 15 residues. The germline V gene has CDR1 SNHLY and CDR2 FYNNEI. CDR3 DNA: TGTGCCAGCAGGAGTAGGACTAGCGGGGGGGATGAGCAGTTCTTC. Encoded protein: CASRSRTSGGDEQFF.

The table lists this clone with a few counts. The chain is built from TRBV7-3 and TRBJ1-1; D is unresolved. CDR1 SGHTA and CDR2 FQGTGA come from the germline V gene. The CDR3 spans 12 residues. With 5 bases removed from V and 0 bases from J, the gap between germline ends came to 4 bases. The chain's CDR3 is CASSRMNTEAFF. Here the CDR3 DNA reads TGTGCCAGCAGCCGAATGAACACTGAAGCTTTCTTT.

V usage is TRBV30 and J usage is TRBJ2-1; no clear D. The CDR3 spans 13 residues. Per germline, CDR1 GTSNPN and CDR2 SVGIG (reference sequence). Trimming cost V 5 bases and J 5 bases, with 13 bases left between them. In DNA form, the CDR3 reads TGTGCCTGGTCCCCCTGGGTGAACAATGAGCAGTTCTTC. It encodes CAWSPWVNNEQFF.

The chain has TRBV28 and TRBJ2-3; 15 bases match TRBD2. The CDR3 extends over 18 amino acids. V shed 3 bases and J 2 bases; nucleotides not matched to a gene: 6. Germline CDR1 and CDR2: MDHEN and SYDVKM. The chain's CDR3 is CASSFGTSGGYLTDTQYF. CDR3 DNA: TGTGCCAGCAGTTTCGGGACTAGCGGGGGGTATCTCACAGATACGCAGTATTTT.

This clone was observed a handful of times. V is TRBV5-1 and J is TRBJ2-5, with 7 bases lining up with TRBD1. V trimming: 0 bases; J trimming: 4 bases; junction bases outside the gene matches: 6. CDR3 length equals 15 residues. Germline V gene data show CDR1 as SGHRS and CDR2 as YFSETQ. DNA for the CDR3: TGCGCCAGCAGCTTGGGTGACAGGGTCACAGAGACCCAGTACTTC. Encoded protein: CASSLGDRVTETQYF.

The CDR3 region is CASSLWTVNTGELFF. The CDR3 DNA follows: TGTGCCAGCTCACTTTGGACAGTGAACACCGGGGAGCTGTTTTTT. The gene calls are TRBV18 and TRBJ2-2, with D possibly matching TRBD1 (6 bases). V was pared by 4 bases and J by 1 base, with 10 bases between. Germline V gene lookup returns CDR1 KGHSH and CDR2 LQKENI. CDR3 length: 15 amino acids.

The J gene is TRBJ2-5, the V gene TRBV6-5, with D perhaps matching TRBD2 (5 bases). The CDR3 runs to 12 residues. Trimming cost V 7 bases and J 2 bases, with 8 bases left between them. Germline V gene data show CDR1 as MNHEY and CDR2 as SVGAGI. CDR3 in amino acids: CASNPGQETQYF. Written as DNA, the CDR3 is TGTGCCAGCAATCCGGGGCAAGAGACCCAGTACTTC.

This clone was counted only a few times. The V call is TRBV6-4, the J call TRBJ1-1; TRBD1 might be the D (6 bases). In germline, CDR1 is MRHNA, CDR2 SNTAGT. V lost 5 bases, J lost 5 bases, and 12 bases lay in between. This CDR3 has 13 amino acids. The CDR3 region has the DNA TGTGCCAGCAGTAGGGAGGGGGAGACTGAAGCTTTCTTT. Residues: CASSREGETEAFF.

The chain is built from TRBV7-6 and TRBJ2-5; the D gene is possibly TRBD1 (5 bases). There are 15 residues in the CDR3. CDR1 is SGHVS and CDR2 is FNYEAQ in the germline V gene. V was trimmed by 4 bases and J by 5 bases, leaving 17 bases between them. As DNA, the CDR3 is TGTGCCAGCAGCTCTGGGGCACCCCAAGGGGAGACCCAGTACTTC. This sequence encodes CASSSGAPQGETQYF.

The CDR3 DNA is TGTGCCAGTACAGAATGGCGGGATGGGTTCGATACGCAGTATTTT. Its translation: CASTEWRDGFDTQYF. The chain employs TRBV19 and TRBJ2-3; a possible D gene is TRBD2 (6 bases). Germline CDR1 LNHDA, CDR2 SQIVND (reference sequence). Trimming shortened V by 7 bases and J by 6 bases, and 20 bases separated the two germline ends. CDR3 length equals 15 residues.

Written as DNA, the CDR3 is TGTGCCAGCAGTTTATATGCTAGCCTCTACGAGCAGTACTTC. Encoded protein: CASSLYASLYEQYF. This chain uses TRBV28 with TRBJ2-7, with D possibly being TRBD2 (5 bases). This CDR3 is 14 amino acids long. V lost 1 base and J lost 3, with 10 bases in between. Germline V gene lookup returns CDR1 MDHEN and CDR2 SYDVKM.

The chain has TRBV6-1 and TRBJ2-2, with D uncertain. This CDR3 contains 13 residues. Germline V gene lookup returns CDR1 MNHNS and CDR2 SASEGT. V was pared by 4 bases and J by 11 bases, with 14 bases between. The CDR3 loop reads CASSAPGPRELFF. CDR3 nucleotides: TGTGCCAGCAGTGCCCCGGGCCCCAGAGAGCTGTTTTTT.

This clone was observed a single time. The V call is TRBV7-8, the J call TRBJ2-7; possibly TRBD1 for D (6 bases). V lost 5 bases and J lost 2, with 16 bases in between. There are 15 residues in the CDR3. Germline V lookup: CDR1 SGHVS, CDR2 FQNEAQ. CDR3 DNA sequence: TGTGCCAGCAGCAAGCGACAGGCTCCCGCCTACGAGCAGTACTTC. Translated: CASSKRQAPAYEQYF.

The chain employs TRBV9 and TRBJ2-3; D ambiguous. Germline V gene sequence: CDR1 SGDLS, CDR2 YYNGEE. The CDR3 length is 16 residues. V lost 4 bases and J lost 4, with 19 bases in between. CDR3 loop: CASSPQSLPEPDTQYF. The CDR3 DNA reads TGTGCCAGCAGCCCGCAATCACTACCTGAGCCAGATACGCAGTATTTT. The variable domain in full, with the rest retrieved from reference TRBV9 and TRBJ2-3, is DSGVTQTPKHLITATGQRVTLRCSPRSGDLSVYWYQQSLDQGLQFLIQYYNGEERAKGNILERFSAQQFPDLHSELNLSSLELGDSALYFCASSPQSLPEPDTQYFGPGTRLTVL.

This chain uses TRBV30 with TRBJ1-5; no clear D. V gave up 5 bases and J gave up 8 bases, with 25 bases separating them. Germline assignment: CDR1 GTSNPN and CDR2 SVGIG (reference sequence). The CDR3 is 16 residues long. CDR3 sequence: CAWGGRGVPPHEPQHF. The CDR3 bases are TGTGCCTGGGGCGGCAGAGGCGTCCCGCCCCACGAGCCCCAGCATTTT.

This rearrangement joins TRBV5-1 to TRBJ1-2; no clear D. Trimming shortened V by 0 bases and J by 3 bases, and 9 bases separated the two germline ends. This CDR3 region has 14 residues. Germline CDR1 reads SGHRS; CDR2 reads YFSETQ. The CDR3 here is CASSLGTAYYGYTF. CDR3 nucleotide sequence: TGCGCCAGCAGCTTGGGTACGGCCTACTATGGCTACACCTTC.

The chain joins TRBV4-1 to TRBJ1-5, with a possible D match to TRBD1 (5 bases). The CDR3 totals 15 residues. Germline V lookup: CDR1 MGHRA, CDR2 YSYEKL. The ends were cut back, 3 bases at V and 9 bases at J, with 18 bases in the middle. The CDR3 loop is CASSQEDKAARPQHF. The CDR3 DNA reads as TGCGCCAGCAGCCAGGAGGACAAGGCGGCGAGGCCCCAGCATTTT.

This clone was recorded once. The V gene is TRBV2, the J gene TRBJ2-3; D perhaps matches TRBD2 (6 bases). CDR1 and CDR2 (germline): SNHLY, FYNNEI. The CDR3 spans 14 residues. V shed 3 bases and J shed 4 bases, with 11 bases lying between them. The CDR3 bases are TGTGCCAGCAGTGAGGAGGGCCTGTCAGATACGCAGTATTTT. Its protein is CASSEEGLSDTQYF.

CDR3 loop: CASSPSRTGTYEQYF. CDR3 in DNA: TGCGCCAGCAGCCCTTCCCGGACAGGGACCTACGAGCAGTACTTC. The chain carries TRBV4-1 and TRBJ2-7; 8 bases line up with TRBD1. J was trimmed by 2 bases and V by 4 bases; bases with no gene match: 7. The CDR3 has 15 residues. Germline V CDR1 and CDR2: MGHRA, YSYEKL.

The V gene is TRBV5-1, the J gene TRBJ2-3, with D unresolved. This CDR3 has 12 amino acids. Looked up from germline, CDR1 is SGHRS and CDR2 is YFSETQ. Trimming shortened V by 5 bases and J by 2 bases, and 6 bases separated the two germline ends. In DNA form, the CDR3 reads TGCGCCAGCAGGTCGTACACAGATACGCAGTATTTT. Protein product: CASRSYTDTQYF.

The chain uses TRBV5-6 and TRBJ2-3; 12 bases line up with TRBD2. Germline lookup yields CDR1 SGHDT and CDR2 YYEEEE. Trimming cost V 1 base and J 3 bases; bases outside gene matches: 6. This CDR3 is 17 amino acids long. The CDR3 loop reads CASSLPLTSGRTDTQYF. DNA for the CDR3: TGTGCCAGCAGCTTGCCCCTGACTAGCGGGAGAACAGATACGCAGTATTTT.

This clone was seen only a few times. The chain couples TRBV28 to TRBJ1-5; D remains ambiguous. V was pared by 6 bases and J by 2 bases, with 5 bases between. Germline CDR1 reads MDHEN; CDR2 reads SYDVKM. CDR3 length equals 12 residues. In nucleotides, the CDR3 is TGTGCCAGCAGGGGTGGCAATCAGCCCCAGCATTTT. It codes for CASRGGNQPQHF.

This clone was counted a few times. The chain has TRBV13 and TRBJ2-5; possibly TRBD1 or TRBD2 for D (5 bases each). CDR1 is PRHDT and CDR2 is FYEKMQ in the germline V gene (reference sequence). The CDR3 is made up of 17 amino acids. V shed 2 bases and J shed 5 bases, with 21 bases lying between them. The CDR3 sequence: CASSLMGPQGFPETQYF. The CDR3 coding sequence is TGTGCCAGCAGCTTAATGGGACCGCAGGGATTTCCGGAGACCCAGTACTTC.

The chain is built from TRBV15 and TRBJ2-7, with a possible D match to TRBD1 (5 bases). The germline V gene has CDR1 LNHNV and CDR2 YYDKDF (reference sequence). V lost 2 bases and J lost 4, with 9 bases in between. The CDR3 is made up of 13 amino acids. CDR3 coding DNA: TGTGCCACCAGCAGATCTACAGGTTACGAGCAGTACTTC. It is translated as CATSRSTGYEQYF.

CDR3: CASSPRTGKNIQYF. The DNA of the CDR3 is TGTGCCAGCAGTCCGCGGACAGGCAAAAACATTCAGTACTTC. The chain joins TRBV2 to TRBJ2-4, with 7 bases identical to TRBD1. The trim removed 5 bases at V and 3 bases at J, leaving 4 bases unmatched. There are 14 residues in the CDR3. Germline V gene data show CDR1 as SNHLY and CDR2 as FYNNEI.

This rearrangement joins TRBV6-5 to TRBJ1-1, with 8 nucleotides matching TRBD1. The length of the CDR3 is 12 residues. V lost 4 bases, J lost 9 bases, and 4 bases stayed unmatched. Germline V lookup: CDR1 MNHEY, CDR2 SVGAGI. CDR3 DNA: TGTGCCAGCAGTTTCTGGACAGGGAAAGCTTTCTTT. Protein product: CASSFWTGKAFF.

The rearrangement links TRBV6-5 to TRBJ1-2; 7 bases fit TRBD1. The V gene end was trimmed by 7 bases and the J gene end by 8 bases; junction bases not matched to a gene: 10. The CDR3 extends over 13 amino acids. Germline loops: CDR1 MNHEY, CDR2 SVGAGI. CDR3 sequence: CASIGRRGQGYTF. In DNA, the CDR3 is TGTGCCAGCATCGGACGAAGGGGGCAAGGCTACACCTTC.

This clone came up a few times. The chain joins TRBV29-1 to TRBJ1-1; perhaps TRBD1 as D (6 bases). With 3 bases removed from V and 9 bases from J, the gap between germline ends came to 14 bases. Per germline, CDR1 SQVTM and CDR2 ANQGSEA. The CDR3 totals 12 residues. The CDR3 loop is CSVEAGDAQAFF. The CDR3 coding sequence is TGCAGCGTTGAGGCAGGGGACGCCCAAGCTTTCTTT.